Below are 3 T cell receptor beta chains sequenced from a single sample in a study of intratumoral heterogeneity in liver cancer. The library came from the immunoSEQ multiplex PCR assay. TCRdb provides this immuneACCESS table in a form limited to in-frame rearrangements. Some clones are lacking; in checked studies, under half of them reflect an unresolved V gene, and why the rest are absent is not known. This sample comprises thousands of clones, approximately 72% of them detected only once. Roughly 20% of the sample is held by the ten biggest clonotypes. This specimen consisted of tumor-adjacent normal tissue, obtained before any cancer treatment. The receptors shown here come from a man aged 70-80 years with hepatocellular carcinoma.

V and J are TRBV7-2 and TRBJ1-6; 9 positions agree with TRBD1. The trim removed 2 bases at V and 7 bases at J, leaving 6 bases unmatched. Germline CDR1 and CDR2: SGHTA and FQGNSA. This CDR3 spans 16 amino acids. CDR3 DNA: TGTGCCAGCAGCTTACGCCGGACAGGGGCGAATTCACCCCTCCACTTT. Translated: CASSLRRTGANSPLHF.

The chain recombines TRBV2 with TRBJ1-1; D is perhaps TRBD1 (5 bases). From germline, CDR1 is SNHLY and CDR2 FYNNEI. The CDR3 has 13 amino acids. Trimming removed 8 bases from V and 4 bases from J, with 14 bases in between. As DNA, the CDR3 is TGTGCCAGCCCCGGGGGTGTGTCCACTGAAGCTTTCTTT. It is translated as CASPGGVSTEAFF.

This chain joins TRBV7-9 and TRBJ2-2, with TRBD1 matching over 8 bases. The CDR3 covers 18 residues. J gave up 6 bases and V 6 bases, and 18 bases lay outside the gene matches. From germline, CDR1 is SEHNR and CDR2 FQNEAQ (reference sequence). For the CDR3, the DNA is TGTGCCAGCAGGGCGACAGGGGCCGTTTCTGTAACCGCCGGGGAGCTGTTTTTT. The encoded protein is CASRATGAVSVTAGELFF.